The source of this T cell receptor beta chain is a study of blood T cell repertoires in COVID-19. Study context: Sites in the United States, Italy and Spain provided acute and convalescent COVID-19 samples. PBMCs, B-cell-depleted T cells, or T cells were the source of the cDNA or gDNA that made up the material.

Authors' analysis steps: Quantification of nucleated cells was approximated via reference gene primer amplification. Clones were read by immunoSEQ multiplex PCR, and TCRdb kept only the in-frame ones, dropping some. V and J calls and clone size are those listed in that table; D and trimming were worked out from the DNA. The data contain 400,000 to 450,000 clones, 86% of them seen just once; the ten biggest clones take up 1.4%. V was trimmed by 5 bases and J by 9 bases, leaving 20 bases between them. Germline V lookup: CDR1 SNHLY, CDR2 FYNNEI. CDR3 length equals 15 residues. The rearrangement uses TRBV2 and TRBJ1-5; possible D gene TRBD1, 5 bases. Material: peripheral blood. The clonotype originates from a woman aged 30 to 39 with active or convalescent COVID-19. CDR3: CASSHLTDSERPQHF. The CDR3 DNA follows: TGTGCCAGCAGTCATTTAACTGACAGTGAGCGGCCCCAGCATTTT.